Reported below is one T cell receptor (beta chain). The data were obtained in a study of PD-L1 blockade in urothelial cancer. At the level of the study: Of under 30 patients, some 25 were males with bladder-origin urothelial cancer. As for prior chemotherapy regimens, patients had received 0 to 3.

The V end lost 4 bases, the J end lost 3 bases, and 16 bases lay between the germline ends. CDR3 length equals 15 residues. Germline V lookup: CDR1 MDHEN, CDR2 SYDVKM. Time point here: peripheral blood 6 weeks after treatment start. Patient disease was locally advanced or metastatic urothelial carcinoma. Here immunoSEQ multiplex PCR was the method, and the copy in TCRdb shows in-frame clones only, minus some. The table records roughly 40,000 clones, roughly 89% of them present only once. The TCR was taken from a man between 65 and 85 years old with urothelial cancer. The sequencing used PBMCs, collected around atezolizumab (anti-PD-L1) treatment. This chain links TRBV28 with TRBJ2-7; TRBD2 might be the D (5 bases). CDR3 DNA sequence: TGTGCCAGCAGTTCTCAAGCGGCCTTGGGCTACGAGCAGTACTTC. Protein product: CASSSQAALGYEQYF.